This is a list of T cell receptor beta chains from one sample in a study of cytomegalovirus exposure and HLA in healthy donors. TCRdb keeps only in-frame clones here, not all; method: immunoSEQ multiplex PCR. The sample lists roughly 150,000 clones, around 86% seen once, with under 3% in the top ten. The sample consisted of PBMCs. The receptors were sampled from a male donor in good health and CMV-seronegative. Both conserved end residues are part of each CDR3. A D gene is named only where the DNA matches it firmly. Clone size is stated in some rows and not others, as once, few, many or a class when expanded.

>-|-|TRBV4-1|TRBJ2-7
CASSQGGARSYEQYF
TGCGCCAGCAGCCAAGGTGGAGCTCGGTCCTACGAGCAGTACTTC
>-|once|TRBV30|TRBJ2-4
CAWKRQTNIQYF
TGTGCCTGGAAAAGACAGACGAACATTCAGTACTTC
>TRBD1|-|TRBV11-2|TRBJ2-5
CASSSYRGRETQYF
TGTGCCAGCAGCTCTTATAGGGGGCGGGAGACCCAGTACTTC
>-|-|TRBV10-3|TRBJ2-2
CAISHQQGTGELFF
TGTGCCATCAGCCATCAGCAGGGCACCGGGGAGCTGTTTTTT
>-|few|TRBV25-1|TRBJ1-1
CASSQRDNWGEAFF
TGTGCCAGCAGTCAGAGGGACAACTGGGGTGAAGCTTTCTTT
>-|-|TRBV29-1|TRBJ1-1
CSVSGSSGTEAFF
TGCAGCGTTTCGGGTAGCTCCGGCACTGAAGCTTTCTTT
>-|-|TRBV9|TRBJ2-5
CASSDQRGGETQYF
TGTGCCAGCAGCGACCAACGTGGAGGAGAGACCCAGTACTTC
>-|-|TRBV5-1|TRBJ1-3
CASSLTAPGNTIYF
TGCGCCAGCAGCTTGACAGCCCCTGGAAACACCATATATTTT
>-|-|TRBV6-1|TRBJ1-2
CASSEAHGNYGYTF
TGTGCCAGCAGTGAAGCGCACGGTAACTATGGCTACACCTTC
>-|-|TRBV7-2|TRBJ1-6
CASSLVFGRYNSPLHF
TGTGCCAGCAGCTTAGTGTTCGGTCGATATAATTCACCCCTCCACTTT
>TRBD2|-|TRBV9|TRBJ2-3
CASSVGGGGYADTQYF
TGTGCCAGCAGCGTAGGGGGCGGGGGGTACGCAGATACGCAGTATTTT
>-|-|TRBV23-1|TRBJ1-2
CASSQWYSLNYGYTF
TGCGCCAGCAGTCAATGGTACAGTTTGAACTATGGCTACACCTTC
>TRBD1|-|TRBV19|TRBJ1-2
CATAPTQDRGRNYGYTF
TGTGCCACTGCACCCACCCAGGACAGGGGGCGTAACTATGGCTACACCTTC
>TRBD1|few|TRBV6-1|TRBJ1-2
CASSDRASYTF
TGTGCCAGCAGCGACAGGGCGAGCTACACCTTC
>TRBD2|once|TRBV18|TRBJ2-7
CASSPPGTSGDGWQYF
TGTGCCAGCTCACCACCGGGGACTAGCGGGGACGGGTGGCAGTACTTC
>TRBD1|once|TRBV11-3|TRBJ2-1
CASSLQGDRSSYNEQFF
TGTGCCAGCAGTCTACAGGGGGATAGGAGCTCCTACAATGAGCAGTTCTTC
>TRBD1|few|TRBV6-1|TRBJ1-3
CASSLQGDGNTIYF
TGTGCCAGCAGTCTACAGGGGGATGGAAACACCATATATTTT
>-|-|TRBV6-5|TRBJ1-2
CASTLRGGINYGYTF
TGTGCCAGCACCCTACGGGGAGGGATTAACTATGGCTACACCTTC
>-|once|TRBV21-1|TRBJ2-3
CASSKDDRTGPPSASSTDTQYF
TGTGCCAGCAGCAAAGACGATAGGACAGGGCCGCCCTCCGCCTCTAGCACAGATACGCAGTATTTT
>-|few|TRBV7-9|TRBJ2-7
CSSSRPGTDPWDEQYF
TGTTCCAGCAGCCGCCCTGGGACTGATCCTTGGGACGAGCAGTACTTC
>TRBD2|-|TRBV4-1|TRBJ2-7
CASSQVDRLAGGVTYEQYF
TGCGCCAGCAGCCAAGTAGACAGACTAGCGGGGGGCGTTACCTACGAGCAGTACTTC
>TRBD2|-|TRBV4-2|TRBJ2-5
CASSPLGGVEETQYF
TGTGCCAGCAGCCCACTTGGGGGGGTCGAAGAGACCCAGTACTTC
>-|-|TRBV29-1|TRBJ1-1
CSVVLRMNTEAFF
TGCAGCGTTGTGTTGCGCATGAACACTGAAGCTTTCTTT
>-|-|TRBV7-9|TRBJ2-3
CASSIRWGQANTQYF
TGTGCCAGCAGCATCAGATGGGGACAAGCGAATACGCAGTATTTT
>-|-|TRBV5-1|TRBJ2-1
CASSFPGGNEQFF
TGCGCCAGCAGCTTCCCCGGCGGGAATGAGCAGTTCTTC
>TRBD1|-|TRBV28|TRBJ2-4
CASSNGQGTNIQYF
TGTGCCAGCAGCAACGGACAGGGAACGAACATTCAGTACTTC
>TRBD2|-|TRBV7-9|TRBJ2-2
CASSLGRGAHLTNTGELFF
TGTGCCAGCAGCTTGGGGCGGGGGGCACACCTAACGAACACCGGGGAGCTGTTTTTT
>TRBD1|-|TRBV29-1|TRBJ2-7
CSVRQGFYEQYF
TGCAGCGTTAGACAGGGATTCTACGAGCAGTACTTC
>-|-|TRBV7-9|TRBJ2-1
CASSLVSREQFF
TGTGCCAGCAGCTTAGTATCCAGGGAGCAGTTCTTC
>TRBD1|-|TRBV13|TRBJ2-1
CASSLGQGWNEQFF
TGTGCCAGCAGCTTGGGACAGGGTTGGAATGAGCAGTTCTTC
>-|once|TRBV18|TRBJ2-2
CASSPSVLQGDTGELFF
TGTGCCAGCTCACCTAGCGTGCTACAGGGAGACACCGGGGAGCTGTTTTTT
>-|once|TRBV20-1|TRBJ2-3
CSVPNLDTQYF
TGCAGTGTACCGAACTTGGATACGCAGTATTTT
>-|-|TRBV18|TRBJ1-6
CASQRGTGGRYNSPLHF
TGTGCCAGCCAACGCGGAACGGGGGGCAGGTATAATTCACCCCTCCACTTT
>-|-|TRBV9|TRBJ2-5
CASSGGNEPRLETQYF
TGTGCCAGCAGCGGCGGGAACGAACCCCGACTCGAGACCCAGTACTTC
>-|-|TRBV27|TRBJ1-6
CASSFSQALQIDNSPLHF
TGTGCCAGCAGTTTTTCACAGGCCTTGCAAATCGATAATTCACCCCTCCACTTT
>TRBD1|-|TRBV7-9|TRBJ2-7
CASSLFRDSPEHAYEQYF
TGTGCCAGCAGCCTATTCCGGGACAGCCCTGAGCACGCCTACGAGCAGTACTTC
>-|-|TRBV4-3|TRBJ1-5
CASSQELRGYSNQPQHF
TGCGCCAGCAGCCAAGAATTGCGGGGGTATAGCAATCAGCCCCAGCATTTT
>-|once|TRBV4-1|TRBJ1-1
CASSQAPDSEAFF
TGCGCCAGCAGCCAGGCTCCAGACAGTGAAGCTTTCTTT
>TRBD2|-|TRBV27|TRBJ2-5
CASSLLGSGEIETQYF
TGTGCCAGCAGTTTATTGGGGAGCGGGGAGATAGAGACCCAGTACTTC
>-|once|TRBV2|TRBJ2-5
CASSSDGGHGETQYF
TGTGCCAGCAGCTCAGACGGGGGGCATGGAGAGACCCAGTACTTC
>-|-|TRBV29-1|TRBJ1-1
CSARSRVMNTEAFF
TGCAGCGCGAGATCCAGGGTAATGAACACTGAAGCTTTCTTT
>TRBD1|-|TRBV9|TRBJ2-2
CASSGTGVTGELFF
TGTGCCAGCAGCGGAACAGGGGTCACCGGGGAGCTGTTTTTT
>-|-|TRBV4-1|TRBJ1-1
CASSQEGRPPEAFF
TGCGCCAGCAGCCAAGAGGGCAGGCCCCCTGAAGCTTTCTTT
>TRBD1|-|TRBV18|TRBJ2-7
CASTYDRAYEQYF
TGTGCCAGCACATACGACAGGGCCTACGAGCAGTACTTC
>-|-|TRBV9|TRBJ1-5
CASSLGGNSNQPQHF
TGTGCCAGCAGCTTGGGCGGGAATAGCAATCAGCCCCAGCATTTT
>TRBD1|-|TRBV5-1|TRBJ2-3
CASSVTGPDTQYF
TGCGCCAGCAGCGTGACAGGGCCCGATACGCAGTATTTT
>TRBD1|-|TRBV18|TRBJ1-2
CASSPRGQSPYGYTF
TGTGCCAGCTCACCACGGGGACAGTCCCCCTATGGCTACACCTTC
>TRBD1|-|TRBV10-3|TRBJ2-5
CAIRDREETQYF
TGTGCCATAAGGGACAGGGAAGAGACCCAGTACTTC
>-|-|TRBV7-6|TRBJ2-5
CASSLGGRETQYF
TGTGCCAGCAGCTTAGGGGGGAGGGAGACCCAGTACTTC
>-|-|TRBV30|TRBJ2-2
CAWKPSGTGELFF
TGTGCCTGGAAACCCTCAGGAACCGGGGAGCTGTTTTTT
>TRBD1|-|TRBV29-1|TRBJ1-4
CSVVHPGQGGTNEKLFF
TGCAGCGTCGTTCACCCGGGACAGGGTGGAACTAATGAAAAACTGTTTTTT
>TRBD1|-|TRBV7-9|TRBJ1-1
CASAETGWDAEAFF
TGTGCCAGCGCAGAGACAGGGTGGGACGCTGAAGCTTTCTTT
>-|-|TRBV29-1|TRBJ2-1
CSVEPQVTDEQFF
TGCAGCGTTGAACCCCAGGTGACCGATGAGCAGTTCTTC
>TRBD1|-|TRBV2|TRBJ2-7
CASSEQGAYEQYF
TGTGCCAGCAGTGAACAGGGGGCCTACGAGCAGTACTTC
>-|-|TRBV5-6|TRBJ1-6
CASSLEPGASYNSPLHF
TGTGCCAGCAGCTTGGAACCAGGGGCCTCCTATAATTCACCCCTCCACTTT